Below are 29 T cell receptor beta chains sequenced from a single sample in a study of chronic HIV infection and antiretroviral therapy. In TCRdb, the 5' RACE reads were re-called with MiXCR into one record per CDR3 protein. The data hold about 38,000 distinct CDR3 sequences, with about 8.1% observed a single time. The sequenced sample consisted of peripheral blood. These receptors all stem from an adult who had HIV and had not received antiretroviral therapy, or was an uninfected healthy control (not recorded which).

The chain has TRBV6-5 and TRBJ2-1; D is possibly TRBD2 (5 bases). V lost 6 bases, J lost 9 bases, and 9 bases lay in between. Germline CDR1 is MNHEY and CDR2 is SVGAGI. The CDR3 totals 11 residues. CDR3: CASRTAGEQFF. The CDR3 region has the DNA TGTGCCAGCAGGACGGCGGGTGAGCAGTTCTTC.

The chain joins TRBV29-1 to TRBJ1-4; D not resolved. Germline CDR1 reads SQVTM; CDR2 reads ANQGSEA. V gave up 6 bases and J gave up 8 bases, with 19 bases separating them. This CDR3 spans 14 amino acids. The CDR3 DNA reads as TGCAGCGTGAAATTTTGGGCCGCCCCCGAAAAACTGTTTTTT. This sequence encodes CSVKFWAAPEKLFF.

Concerning this clonotype: A much larger clone differs from this one at a single base, so this may be a read error. This chain links TRBV28 with TRBJ1-1; D is uncertain. Germline CDR1 reads MDHEN; CDR2 reads SYDVKM. CDR3 length: 14 amino acids. The CDR3 nucleotides read TGTGCCAGCAGTTTGGGCGGCATGAAGACTGAAACTTTCTTT. Amino acid sequence: CASSLGGMKTETFF.

The sample holds a few counts of this clonotype. The chain employs TRBV29-1 and TRBJ1-4, with 8 positions matching TRBD1. The length of the CDR3 is 14 residues. Trimming cost V 6 bases and J 4 bases; bases outside gene matches: 7. CDR1 and CDR2 (germline): SQVTM, ANQGSEA. CDR3 in DNA: TGCAGCGTCGCCCGGGACAGGTATAATGAAAAACTGTTTTTT. As protein: CSVARDRYNEKLFF.

In its sample, this clonotype was seen a few times. As DNA, the CDR3 is TGTGCCAGCAGTTACAACATAGACATTCAGTACTTC. This gives the protein CASSYNIDIQYF. The chain recombines TRBV6-2 or TRBV6-3 with TRBJ2-4; D gene unclear. Germline CDR1 MNHEY, CDR2 SVGEGT. This CDR3 region has 12 residues. V lost 2 bases and J lost 8, with 7 bases in between.

Relative to its sample, this clonotype is medium-sized. This sequence joins TRBV29-1 and TRBJ2-5; the D is unclear. V lost 2 bases and J 2 bases, leaving 24 bases between the germline ends. CDR3 size: 18 residues. Germline V gene data show CDR1 as SQVTM and CDR2 as ANQGSEA. The CDR3 coding sequence is TGCAGCGTTGAAATAGCCTTAAGAACACCCTTCGGTCAAGAGACCCAGTACTTC. It translates to CSVEIALRTPFGQETQYF. Using reference TRBV29-1 and TRBJ2-5 for the parts outside the CDR3, the full variable domain is SAVISQKPSRDICQRGTSLTIQCQVDSQVTMMFWYRQQPGQSLTLIATANQGSEATYESGFVIDKFPISRPNLTFSTLTVSNMSPEDSSIYLCSVEIALRTPFGQETQYFGPGTRLLVL.

The rearrangement links TRBV28 to TRBJ2-5; TRBD2 agrees at 11 bases. CDR1 is MDHEN and CDR2 is SYDVKM in the germline V gene. The CDR3 consists of 15 residues. Trimming took 7 bases from V and 5 from J; bases not matched to a gene: 9. CDR3 coding DNA: TGTGCCAGCACTGAATTAGCGGGAGGGTCGGAGACCCAGTACTTC. This sequence encodes CASTELAGGSETQYF. Full variable domain (missing parts from reference TRBV28 and TRBJ2-5): DVKVTQSSRYLVKRTGEKVFLECVQDMDHENMFWYRQDPGLGLRLIYFSYDVKMKEKGDIPEGYSVSREKKERFSLILESASTNQTSMYLCASTELAGGSETQYFGPGTRLLVL.

This clonotype was observed a few times. This rearrangement joins TRBV29-1 to TRBJ2-3; TRBD2 matches at 9 bases. Trimming removed 3 bases from V and 0 bases from J; junction bases left unmatched: 10. CDR1 is SQVTM and CDR2 is ANQGSEA in the germline V gene. This CDR3 has 17 residues. CDR3 DNA: TGCAGCGTTGACGGCGGGAGGGCCGAACTGAGCACAGATACGCAGTATTTT. Translation gives CSVDGGRAELSTDTQYF.

This clonotype was counted many times. The chain links TRBV19 to TRBJ1-6; D remains ambiguous. The CDR3 has 13 residues. Between the trimmed V and J ends, which lost 11 bases and 7 bases, there was a span of 15 bases. Per the germline V gene, CDR1 is LNHDA and CDR2 is SQIVND (reference sequence). The CDR3 region is CAVKTGKNSPLHF. CDR3 bases: TGTGCCGTAAAGACGGGAAAAAATTCACCCCTCCACTTT.

This clonotype occurred many times. The V call is TRBV28, the J call TRBJ2-7, with a tentative D call TRBD2 (6 bases). Trimming took off 5 bases at V and 3 bases at J, with 8 bases between the two ends. The length of the CDR3 is 12 residues. Germline CDR1 and CDR2: MDHEN and SYDVKM. CDR3 sequence: CASSTGVYEQYF. The CDR3 DNA follows: TGTGCCAGCAGTACGGGGGTCTACGAGCAGTACTTC. The full variable domain, with the rest looked up from reference TRBV28 and TRBJ2-7, is DVKVTQSSRYLVKRTGEKVFLECVQDMDHENMFWYRQDPGLGLRLIYFSYDVKMKEKGDIPEGYSVSREKKERFSLILESASTNQTSMYLCASSTGVYEQYFGPGTRLTVT.

The V gene is TRBV5-1, the J gene TRBJ2-1; TRBD1 is a possible D gene (5 bases). Germline V gene sequence: CDR1 SGHRS, CDR2 YFSETQ. Trimming stripped 2 bases from V and 5 bases from J, with 11 bases between. This CDR3 contains 14 residues. CDR3 bases: TGCGCCAGCAGCTTACAGGCAGGGCACAATGAGCAGTTCTTC. Translation gives CASSLQAGHNEQFF.

This clonotype was counted ten times or more. The chain carries TRBV9 and TRBJ1-1; D remains ambiguous. The CDR3 is made up of 14 amino acids. Germline CDR1 SGDLS, CDR2 YYNGEE. The V end was cut by 3 bases, the J end by 1 base, with 10 bases between. CDR3: CASSGIAGNTEAFF. CDR3 nucleotide sequence: TGTGCCAGCAGCGGGATAGCAGGGAACACTGAAGCTTTCTTT.

In this sample, this clonotype turned up many times. This chain links TRBV28 with TRBJ1-3; D might be TRBD1 (5 bases). The CDR3 has 14 residues. Deletions cut 2 bases from V and 0 bases from J, with 5 bases between. Per germline, CDR1 MDHEN and CDR2 SYDVKM. This CDR3 reads CASSLGGSGNTIYF. The DNA of the CDR3 is TGTGCCAGCAGTTTAGGGGGCTCTGGAAACACCATATATTTT.

This clonotype was counted at least ten times. The V and J genes are TRBV28 and TRBJ2-7, with TRBD2 identical over 8 bases. The CDR3 sequence is 17 residues long. V dropped 7 bases and J dropped 5; count of bases not matched to a gene: 19. CDR1 MDHEN and CDR2 SYDVKM come from the germline V gene. The CDR3 DNA reads as TGTGCCAGCATTTCACAGGGACGCAGCGGGAGTCCTAACGAGCAGTACTTC. Its protein is CASISQGRSGSPNEQYF.

The chain links TRBV20-1 to TRBJ1-3, with D perhaps TRBD1 (6 bases). The germline gives CDR1 DFQATT, CDR2 SNEGSKA (reference sequence). CDR3 length: 14 amino acids. Trimming removed 0 bases from V and 4 bases from J, with 10 bases in between. CDR3 DNA sequence: TGCAGTGCTAGAGAACAGGGTCTGGGAAACACCATATATTTT. Translated, it gives CSAREQGLGNTIYF.

This clonotype was observed at least ten times. This chain connects TRBV7-3 to TRBJ2-2; TRBD2 agrees at 8 bases. CDR1 SGHTA and CDR2 FQGTGA come from the germline V gene. The CDR3 totals 16 residues. V was pared by 0 bases and J by 0 bases, with 0 bases of the junction left unmatched. CDR3 in amino acids: CASSLTGRANTGELFF. CDR3 nucleotide sequence: TGTGCCAGCAGCTTAACCGGGAGGGCGAACACCGGGGAGCTGTTTTTT.

This clonotype was found many times. V gene TRBV5-1 combines with J gene TRBJ2-7; D might be TRBD2 (6 bases). Per germline, CDR1 SGHRS and CDR2 YFSETQ. Trimming took 0 bases from V and 7 from J, leaving 8 bases between them. There are 12 residues in the CDR3. In DNA, the CDR3 is TGCGCCAGCAGCTTGGCGGGGGAGGAGCAGTACTTC. It translates to CASSLAGEEQYF.

In its sample, this clonotype was seen once. The junction and the germline gene differ at one end; a read error may be behind it. The rearrangement links TRBV12-5 to TRBJ1-1, with 8 bases that match TRBD1. The germline gives CDR1 LGHNT, CDR2 FRNRAP. This CDR3 contains 18 residues. CDR3 nucleotides: TGTGCTAGTGGTTTGGCCGCCCGGACAGGGCTTATGAACACTGAAACTTTCTTT. This translates into CASGLAARTGLMNTETFF.

The chain is built from TRBV6-5 and TRBJ1-1; 12 bases match TRBD1. V shed 0 bases and J 4 bases; nucleotides not matched to a gene: 3. Germline assignment: CDR1 MNHEY and CDR2 SVGAGI. The CDR3 sequence is 16 residues long. The CDR3 here is CASSYSRDRGPTEAFF. The CDR3 DNA follows: TGTGCCAGCAGTTACTCGAGGGACAGGGGGCCCACTGAAGCTTTCTTT.

This clonotype was seen many times. The chain recombines TRBV21-1 with TRBJ2-1. TRBV21-1 is a pseudogene locus. The CDR3 is made up of 11 amino acids. The CDR3 is CASSKSLGRLF. CDR3 bases: TGTGCCAGCAGCAAATCGCTCGGCCGGCTGTTC.

This clonotype was picked up a small number of times. The chain combines TRBV28 with TRBJ1-4; TRBD1 might be the D (5 bases). The CDR3 runs 14 residues. CDR1 is MDHEN and CDR2 is SYDVKM in the germline V gene. Trimming removed 2 bases at V and 7 bases at J, with 11 bases between. This CDR3 is CASSLGPRGEKLFF. The CDR3, as DNA: TGTGCCAGCAGTTTAGGACCAAGGGGTGAAAAACTGTTTTTT.

This clonotype has just a few counts. This chain uses TRBV6-2 or TRBV6-3 with TRBJ2-7; D perhaps matches TRBD1 (6 bases). Germline V gene lookup returns CDR1 MNHEY and CDR2 SVGEGT. The V end was cut by 6 bases, the J end by 2 bases, with 23 bases between. This CDR3 is built from 17 residues. CDR3 nucleotide sequence: TGTGCCAGCAGCCCCCCCTTCCTGACAGGTTTGACCTACGAGCAGTACTTC. This gives the protein CASSPPFLTGLTYEQYF.

This clonotype was found a few times. This chain uses TRBV29-1 with TRBJ1-1, with 11 positions matching TRBD1. V shed 6 bases and J 1 base; nucleotides not matched to a gene: 4. Germline V lookup: CDR1 SQVTM, CDR2 ANQGSEA. The CDR3 consists of 14 residues. CDR3 in DNA: TGCAGCGTATTGGACAGGGGGCAGAACACTGAAGCTTTCTTT. Translated, it gives CSVLDRGQNTEAFF.

This clonotype occurred many times. The chain has TRBV20-1 and TRBJ2-3; no clear D. Germline CDR1 DFQATT, CDR2 SNEGSKA (reference sequence). The CDR3 is 13 residues long. V lost 0 bases and J lost 2, with 6 bases in between. CDR3 DNA: TGCAGTGCTAGAGAGGCCTACACAGATACGCAGTATTTT. Protein: CSAREAYTDTQYF.

There are many counts of this clonotype. The gene calls are TRBV28 and TRBJ2-5; D is uncertain. The V end was cut by 6 bases, the J end by 4 bases, with 6 bases between. The CDR3 has 11 amino acids. Germline CDR1 is MDHEN and CDR2 is SYDVKM. The CDR3 loop reads CASSLTETQYF. The CDR3 region has the DNA TGTGCCAGCAGCCTAACAGAGACCCAGTACTTC. The variable domain in full, with the rest retrieved from reference TRBV28 and TRBJ2-5, is DVKVTQSSRYLVKRTGEKVFLECVQDMDHENMFWYRQDPGLGLRLIYFSYDVKMKEKGDIPEGYSVSREKKERFSLILESASTNQTSMYLCASSLTETQYFGPGTRLLVL.

This clonotype was counted between two and nine times. This chain links TRBV27 with TRBJ1-1, with D hard to call. Germline CDR1 is MNHEY and CDR2 is SMNVEV (reference sequence). With 5 bases removed from V and 2 bases from J, the gap between germline ends came to 15 bases. The CDR3 runs 15 residues. CDR3 loop: CASSQQRYENTEAFF. The CDR3 DNA follows: TGTGCCAGCAGTCAACAGCGGTATGAAAACACTGAAGCTTTCTTT.

This clonotype has at least ten counts. The chain has TRBV29-1 and TRBJ2-1; 8 positions agree with TRBD2. Germline trimming cut 6 bases from V and 10 bases from J; bases unmatched to any gene: 11. CDR3 length: 13 amino acids. The germline CDR1 and CDR2 sequences are SQVTM and ANQGSEA. CDR3 bases: TGCAGCGTACTAGCGGACCCCCTGTCGGAGCAGTTCTTC. As protein: CSVLADPLSEQFF.

This clonotype occurred a few times. This chain uses TRBV28 with TRBJ2-7; 12 nucleotides align to TRBD1. The length of the CDR3 is 15 residues. The junction had 5 bases not matched to a gene; V was cut back by 5 bases and J by 3 bases. The germline V gene encodes CDR1 MDHEN and CDR2 SYDVKM. The CDR3 DNA reads TGTGCCAGCAGTCCCGGGACAGGGGGCGACTACGAGCAGTACTTC. Translated: CASSPGTGGDYEQYF.

Points on this clonotype: One end of the junction varies from germline; a read error may be responsible. The chain recombines TRBV4-1 with TRBJ1-1; D is perhaps TRBD1 (6 bases). The CDR3 runs to 15 residues. From germline, CDR1 is MGHRA and CDR2 YSYEKL. The CDR3 DNA reads as TGCGCCAGCAGCCCTGGGCAGGGGAGGAACACTGAAACTTTCTTT. This gives the protein CASSPGQGRNTETFF.